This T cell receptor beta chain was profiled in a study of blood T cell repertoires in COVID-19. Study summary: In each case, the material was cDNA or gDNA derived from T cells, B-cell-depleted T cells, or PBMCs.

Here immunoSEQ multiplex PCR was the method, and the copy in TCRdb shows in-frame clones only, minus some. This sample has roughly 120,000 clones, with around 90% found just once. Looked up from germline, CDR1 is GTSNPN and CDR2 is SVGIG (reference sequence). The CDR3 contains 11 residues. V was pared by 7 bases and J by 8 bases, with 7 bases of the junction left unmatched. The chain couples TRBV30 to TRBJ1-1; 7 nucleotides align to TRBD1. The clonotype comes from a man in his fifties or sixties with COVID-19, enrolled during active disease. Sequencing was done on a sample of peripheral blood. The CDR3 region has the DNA TGTGCCTTGTCAGAACAGGGGGAAGCTTTCTTT. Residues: CALSEQGEAFF. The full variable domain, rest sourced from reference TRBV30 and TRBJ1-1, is SQTIHQWPATLVQPVGSPLSLECTVEGTSNPNLYWYRQAAGRGLQLLFYSVGIGQISSEVPQNLSASRPQDRQFILSSKKLLLSDSGFYLCALSEQGEAFFGQGTRLTVV.